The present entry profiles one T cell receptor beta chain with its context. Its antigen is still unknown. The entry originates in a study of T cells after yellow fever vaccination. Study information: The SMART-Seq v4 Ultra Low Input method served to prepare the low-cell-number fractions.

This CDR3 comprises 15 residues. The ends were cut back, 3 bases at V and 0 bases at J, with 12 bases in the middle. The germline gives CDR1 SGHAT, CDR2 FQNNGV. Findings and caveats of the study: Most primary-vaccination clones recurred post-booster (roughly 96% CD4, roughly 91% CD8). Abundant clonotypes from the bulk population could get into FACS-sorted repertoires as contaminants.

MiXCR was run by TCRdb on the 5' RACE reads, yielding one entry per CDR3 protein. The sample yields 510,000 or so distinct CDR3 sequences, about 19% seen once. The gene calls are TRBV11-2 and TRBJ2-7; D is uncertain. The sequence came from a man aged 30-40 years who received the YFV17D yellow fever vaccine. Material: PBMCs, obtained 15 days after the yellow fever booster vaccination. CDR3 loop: CASSFTVQGSYEQYF. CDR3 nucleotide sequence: TGTGCCAGCAGCTTTACAGTCCAAGGCTCCTACGAGCAGTACTTC.